This T cell receptor (beta chain) was identified in a study of blood T cell repertoires in COVID-19. Per the authors' pipeline: Nucleated cell counts were estimated from reference gene primer amplification. The protocol was immunoSEQ multiplex PCR, while the TCRdb copy is restricted to in-frame clones and leaves out a portion. The V and J calls and clone size come from that table; D and trimming were worked out from the DNA. The sample shows 250,000 to 350,000 clones, around 87% of them seen only once. The CDR3 is 13 residues long. V was clipped by 6 bases and J by 5 bases, with 13 bases between them. Per the germline V gene, CDR1 is LNHDA and CDR2 is SQIVND (reference sequence).

Sequenced material: peripheral blood. This TCR derives from a woman between 50 and 59 years old who had recovered from COVID-19. This chain uses TRBV19 with TRBJ1-1; TRBD1 is a possible D gene (5 bases). CDR3 DNA: TGTGCCAGTAGGGACATGTCCTCTACTGAAGCTTTCTTT. Amino acids: CASRDMSSTEAFF.